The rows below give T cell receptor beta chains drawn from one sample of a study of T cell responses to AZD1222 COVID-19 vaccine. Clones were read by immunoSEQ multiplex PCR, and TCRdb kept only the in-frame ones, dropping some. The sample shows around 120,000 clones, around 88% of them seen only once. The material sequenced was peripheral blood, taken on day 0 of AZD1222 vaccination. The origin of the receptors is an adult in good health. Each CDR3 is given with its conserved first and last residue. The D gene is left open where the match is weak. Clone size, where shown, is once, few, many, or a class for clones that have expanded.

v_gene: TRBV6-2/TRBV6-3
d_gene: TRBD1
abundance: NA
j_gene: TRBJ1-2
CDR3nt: TGTGCCAGCAGATACGGACAGGTATCCGGCTACACCTTC
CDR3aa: CASRYGQVSGYTF

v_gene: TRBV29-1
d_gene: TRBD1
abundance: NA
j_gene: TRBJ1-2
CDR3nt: TGCAGCGTCTGCCGGGTGTTGGGACAGAGAATTGACTATGGCTACACCTTC
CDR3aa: CSVCRVLGQRIDYGYTF

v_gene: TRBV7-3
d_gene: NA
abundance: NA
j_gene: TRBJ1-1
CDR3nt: TGTGCCAGCAGCTCGGCGGGGCAGCTGAACACTGAAGCTTTCTTT
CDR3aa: CASSSAGQLNTEAFF

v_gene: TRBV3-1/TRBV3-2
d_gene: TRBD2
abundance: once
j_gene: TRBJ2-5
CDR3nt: TGTGCCAGCAGCCAACAACTAGCGGCCGTGGGGGAGACCCAGTACTTC
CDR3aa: CASSQQLAAVGETQYF

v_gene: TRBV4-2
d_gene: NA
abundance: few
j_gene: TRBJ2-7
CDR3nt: TGTGCCAGCAGCCAAGGGCCAGGGGAAAATTACGAGCAGTACTTC
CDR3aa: CASSQGPGENYEQYF

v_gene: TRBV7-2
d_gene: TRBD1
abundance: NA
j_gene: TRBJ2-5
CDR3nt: TGTGCCAGCAGCTTAAGCTCACAGGGGTCAAAGACCCAGTACTTC
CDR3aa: CASSLSSQGSKTQYF

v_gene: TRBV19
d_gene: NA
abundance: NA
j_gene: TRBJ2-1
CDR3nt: TGTGCCAGTAGTATAGGTGCAGATAATGAGCAGTTCTTC
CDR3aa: CASSIGADNEQFF

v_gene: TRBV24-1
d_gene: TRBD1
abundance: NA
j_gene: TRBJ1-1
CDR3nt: TGTGCCACCAGTGATTCCGGACAGGGGTACACTGAAGCTTTCTTT
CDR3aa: CATSDSGQGYTEAFF

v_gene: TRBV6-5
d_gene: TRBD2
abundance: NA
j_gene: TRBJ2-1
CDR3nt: TGTGCCAGCAGGGCGGAAGCCGGACTAGCGGAGCAGTTCTTC
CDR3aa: CASRAEAGLAEQFF

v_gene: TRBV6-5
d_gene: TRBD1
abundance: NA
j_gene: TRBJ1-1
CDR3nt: TGTGCCAGCAGTTTACAGGGGGCGAGGGTGAACACTGAAGCTTTCTTT
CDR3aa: CASSLQGARVNTEAFF

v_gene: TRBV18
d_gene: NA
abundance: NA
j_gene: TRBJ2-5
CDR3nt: TGTGCCAGCTCACTTCGGTCAACTCAAGAGACCCAGTACTTC
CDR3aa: CASSLRSTQETQYF

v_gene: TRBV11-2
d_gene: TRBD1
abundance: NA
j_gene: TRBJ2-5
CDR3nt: TGTGCCAGCAGCTTGATCGTACAGGGGGCCGGGGAGACCCAGTACTTC
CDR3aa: CASSLIVQGAGETQYF

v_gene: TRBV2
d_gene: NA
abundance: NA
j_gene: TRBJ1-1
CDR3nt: TGTGCCAGCAGTGGAGGGGGTATTGGCACTGAAGCTTTCTTT
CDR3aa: CASSGGGIGTEAFF

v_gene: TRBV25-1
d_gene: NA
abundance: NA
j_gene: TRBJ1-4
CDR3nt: TGTGCCAGCAGTCCGGCCAGTGAAAAACTGTTTTTT
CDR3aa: CASSPASEKLFF

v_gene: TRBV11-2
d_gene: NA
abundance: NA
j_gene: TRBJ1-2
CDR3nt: TGTGCCAGCAGCTTAGAAAGGCAGGGTTGGATGGAAGGTGGCTACACCTTC
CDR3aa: CASSLERQGWMEGGYTF

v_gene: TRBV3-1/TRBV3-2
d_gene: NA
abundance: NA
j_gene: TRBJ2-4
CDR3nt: TGTGCCAGCAGCCCCAGGGTGGCCAAAAACATTCAGTACTTC
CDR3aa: CASSPRVAKNIQYF

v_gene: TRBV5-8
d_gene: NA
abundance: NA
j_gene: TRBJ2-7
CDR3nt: TGTGCCAGCAGCTTGGTCCCGTTCTCCTACGAGCAGTACTTC
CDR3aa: CASSLVPFSYEQYF

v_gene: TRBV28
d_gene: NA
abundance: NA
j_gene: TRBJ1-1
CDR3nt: TGTGCCAGCAGTGAAGTTACTGAAGCTTTCTTT
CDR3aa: CASSEVTEAFF

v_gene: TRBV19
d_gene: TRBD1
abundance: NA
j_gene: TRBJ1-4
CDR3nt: TGTGCCAGTAAGATACAGGGGGCGAGCGAAAAACTGTTTTTT
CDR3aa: CASKIQGASEKLFF

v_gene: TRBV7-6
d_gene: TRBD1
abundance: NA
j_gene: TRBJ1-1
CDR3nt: TGTGCCAGCAGCTGGACCTTGGGACAGACCGCAATGAACACTGAAGCTTTCTTT
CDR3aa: CASSWTLGQTAMNTEAFF

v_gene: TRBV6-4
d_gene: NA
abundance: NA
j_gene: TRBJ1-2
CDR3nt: TGTGCCAGCAGTGACTCTGGATACGGCTACACCTTC
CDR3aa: CASSDSGYGYTF

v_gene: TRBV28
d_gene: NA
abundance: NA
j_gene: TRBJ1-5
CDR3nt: TGTGCCAGCAGCACAGGGCTCCAGCCCCAGCATTTT
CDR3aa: CASSTGLQPQHF

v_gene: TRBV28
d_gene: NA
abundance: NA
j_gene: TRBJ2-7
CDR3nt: TGTGCCAGCACCACAGGGTTAAGGCCCTACGAGCAGTACTTC
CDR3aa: CASTTGLRPYEQYF

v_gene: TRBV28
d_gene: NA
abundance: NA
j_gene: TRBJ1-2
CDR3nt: TGTGCCAGCACCGAGGGAATTAACTATGGCTACACCTTC
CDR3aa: CASTEGINYGYTF

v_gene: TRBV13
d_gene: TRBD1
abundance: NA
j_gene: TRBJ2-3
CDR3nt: TGTGCCAGCAGCTCGGGACAGGGGAGGACAGATACGCAGTATTTT
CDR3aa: CASSSGQGRTDTQYF

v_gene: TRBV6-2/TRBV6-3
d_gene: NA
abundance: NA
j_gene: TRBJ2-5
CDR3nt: TGTGCCAGCAGTTACTCGAGAGGGGATAGTGACCAAGAGACCCAGTACTTC
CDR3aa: CASSYSRGDSDQETQYF

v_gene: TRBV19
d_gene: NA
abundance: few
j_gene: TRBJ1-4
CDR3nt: TGTGCCAGTAGTATAAGTGAAAAACTGTTTTTT
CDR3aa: CASSISEKLFF